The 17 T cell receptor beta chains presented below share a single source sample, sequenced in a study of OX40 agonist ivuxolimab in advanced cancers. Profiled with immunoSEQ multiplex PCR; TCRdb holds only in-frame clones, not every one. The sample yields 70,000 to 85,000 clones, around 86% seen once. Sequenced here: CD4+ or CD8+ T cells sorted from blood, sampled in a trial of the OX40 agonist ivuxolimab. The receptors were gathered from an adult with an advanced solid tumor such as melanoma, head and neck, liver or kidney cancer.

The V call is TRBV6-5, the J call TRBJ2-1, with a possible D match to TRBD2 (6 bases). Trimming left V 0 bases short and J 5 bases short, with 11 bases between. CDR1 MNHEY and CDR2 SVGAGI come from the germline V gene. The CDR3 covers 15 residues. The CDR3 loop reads CASSYSLAANNEQFF. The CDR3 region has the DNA TGTGCCAGCAGTTACTCGTTAGCGGCCAACAATGAGCAGTTCTTC.

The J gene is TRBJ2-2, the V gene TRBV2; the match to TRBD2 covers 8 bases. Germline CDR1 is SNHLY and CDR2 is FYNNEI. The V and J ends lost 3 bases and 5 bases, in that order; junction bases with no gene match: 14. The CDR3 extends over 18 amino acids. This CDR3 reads CASSEFGGGRLRTGELFF. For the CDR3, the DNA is TGTGCCAGCAGTGAGTTTGGCGGGGGGCGCTTGAGGACCGGGGAGCTGTTTTTT. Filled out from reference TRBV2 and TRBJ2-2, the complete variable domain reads EPEVTQTPSHQVTQMGQEVILRCVPISNHLYFYWYRQILGQKVEFLVSFYNNEISEKSEIFDDQFSVERPDGSNFTLKIRSTKLEDSAMYFCASSEFGGGRLRTGELFFGEGSRLTVL.

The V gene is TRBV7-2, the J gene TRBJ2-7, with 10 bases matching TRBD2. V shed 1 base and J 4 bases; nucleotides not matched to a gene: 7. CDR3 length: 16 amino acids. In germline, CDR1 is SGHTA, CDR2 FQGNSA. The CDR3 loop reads CASSLGGSGRSYEQYF. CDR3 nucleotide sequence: TGTGCCAGCAGCTTAGGGGGTAGCGGGAGGAGTTACGAGCAGTACTTC.

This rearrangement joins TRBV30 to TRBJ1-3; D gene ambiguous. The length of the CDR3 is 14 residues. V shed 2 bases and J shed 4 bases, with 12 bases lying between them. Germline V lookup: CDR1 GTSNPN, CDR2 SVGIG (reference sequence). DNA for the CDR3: TGTGCCTGGAGTCTACTAACAGCCGGAAACACCATATATTTT. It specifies CAWSLLTAGNTIYF.

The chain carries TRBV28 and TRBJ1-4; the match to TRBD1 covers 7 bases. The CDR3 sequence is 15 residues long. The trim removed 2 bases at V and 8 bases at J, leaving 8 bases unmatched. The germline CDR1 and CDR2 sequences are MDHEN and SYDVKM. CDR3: CASSLRNRGVEKLFF. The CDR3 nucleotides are TGTGCCAGCAGTTTAAGGAACAGGGGTGTCGAAAAACTGTTTTTT.

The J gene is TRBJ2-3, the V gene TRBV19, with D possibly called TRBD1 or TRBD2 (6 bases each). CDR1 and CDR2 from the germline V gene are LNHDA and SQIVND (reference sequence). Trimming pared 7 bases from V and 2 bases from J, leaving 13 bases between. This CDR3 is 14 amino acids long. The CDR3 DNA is TGTGCCAGTATGGGGGGACATATCACAGATACGCAGTATTTT. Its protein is CASMGGHITDTQYF.

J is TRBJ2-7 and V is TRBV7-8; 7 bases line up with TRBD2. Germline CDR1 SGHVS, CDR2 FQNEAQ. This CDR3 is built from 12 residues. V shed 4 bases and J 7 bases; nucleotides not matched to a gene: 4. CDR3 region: CASSWGGREQYF. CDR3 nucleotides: TGTGCCAGCAGCTGGGGAGGGAGGGAGCAGTACTTC.

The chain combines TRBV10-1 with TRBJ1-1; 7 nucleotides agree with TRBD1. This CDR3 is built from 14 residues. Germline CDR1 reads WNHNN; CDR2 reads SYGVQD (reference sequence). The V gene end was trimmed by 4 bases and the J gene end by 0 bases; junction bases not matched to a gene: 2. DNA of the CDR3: TGCGCCAGCAGTGCAGGGGGGATGAACACTGAAGCTTTCTTT. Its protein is CASSAGGMNTEAFF.

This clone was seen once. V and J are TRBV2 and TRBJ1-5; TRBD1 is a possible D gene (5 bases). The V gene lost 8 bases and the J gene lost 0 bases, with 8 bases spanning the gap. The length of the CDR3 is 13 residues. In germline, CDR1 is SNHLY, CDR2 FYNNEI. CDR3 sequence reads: CASQDNSNQPQHF. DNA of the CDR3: TGTGCCAGCCAGGACAATAGCAATCAGCCCCAGCATTTT.

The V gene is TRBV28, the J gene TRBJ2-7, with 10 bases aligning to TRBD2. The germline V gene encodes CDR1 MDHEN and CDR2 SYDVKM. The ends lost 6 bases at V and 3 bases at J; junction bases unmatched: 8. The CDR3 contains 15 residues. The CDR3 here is CASRGSGTSVYEQYF. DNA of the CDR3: TGTGCCAGCAGAGGATCCGGGACTAGCGTCTACGAGCAGTACTTC.

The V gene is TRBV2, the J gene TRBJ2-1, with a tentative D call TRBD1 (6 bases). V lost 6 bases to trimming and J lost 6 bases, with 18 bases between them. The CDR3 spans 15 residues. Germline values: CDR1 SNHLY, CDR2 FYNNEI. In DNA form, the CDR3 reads TGTGCCAGCAGGATAACAGGGACCGGAGGCAATGAGCAGTTCTTC. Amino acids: CASRITGTGGNEQFF. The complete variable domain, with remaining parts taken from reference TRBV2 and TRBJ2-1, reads EPEVTQTPSHQVTQMGQEVILRCVPISNHLYFYWYRQILGQKVEFLVSFYNNEISEKSEIFDDQFSVERPDGSNFTLKIRSTKLEDSAMYFCASRITGTGGNEQFFGPGTRLTVL.

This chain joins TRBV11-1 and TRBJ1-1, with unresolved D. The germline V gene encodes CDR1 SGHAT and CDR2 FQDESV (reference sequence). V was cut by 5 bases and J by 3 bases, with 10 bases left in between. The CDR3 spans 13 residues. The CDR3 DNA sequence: TGTGCCAGCAGCCATCAGGTGCACACTGAAGCTTTCTTT. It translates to CASSHQVHTEAFF.

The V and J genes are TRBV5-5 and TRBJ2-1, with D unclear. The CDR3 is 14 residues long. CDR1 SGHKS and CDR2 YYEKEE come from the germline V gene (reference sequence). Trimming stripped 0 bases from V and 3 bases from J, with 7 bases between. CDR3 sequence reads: CASSLGRNYNEQFF. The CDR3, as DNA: TGTGCCAGCAGCTTGGGCAGAAACTACAATGAGCAGTTCTTC. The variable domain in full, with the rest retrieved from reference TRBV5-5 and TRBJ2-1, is DAGVTQSPTHLIKTRGQQVTLRCSPISGHKSVSWYQQVLGQGPQFIFQYYEKEERGRGNFPDRFSARQFPNYSSELNVNALLLGDSALYLCASSLGRNYNEQFFGPGTRLTVL.

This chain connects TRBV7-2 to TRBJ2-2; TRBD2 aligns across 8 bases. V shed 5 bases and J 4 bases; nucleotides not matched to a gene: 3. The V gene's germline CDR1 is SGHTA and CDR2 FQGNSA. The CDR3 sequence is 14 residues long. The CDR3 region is CASSRTSGTGELFF. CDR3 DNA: TGTGCCAGCAGCCGTACTAGCGGCACCGGGGAGCTGTTTTTT.

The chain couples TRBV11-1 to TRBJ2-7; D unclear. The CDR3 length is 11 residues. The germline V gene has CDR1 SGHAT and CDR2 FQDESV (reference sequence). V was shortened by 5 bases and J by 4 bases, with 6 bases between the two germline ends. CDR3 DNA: TGTGCCAGCAGCGCCCGATACGAGCAGTACTTC. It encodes CASSARYEQYF.

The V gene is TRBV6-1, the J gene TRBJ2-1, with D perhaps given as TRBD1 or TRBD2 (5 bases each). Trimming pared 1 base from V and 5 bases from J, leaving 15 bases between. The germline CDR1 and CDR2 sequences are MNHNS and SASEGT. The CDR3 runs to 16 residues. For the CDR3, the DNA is TGTGCCAGCAGTGAAGAACTAAGGCAGGGAGACAATGAGCAGTTCTTC. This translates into CASSEELRQGDNEQFF.

The CDR3 DNA reads as TGCAGCGTTAGGGGTGGGCAGCCGAACACTGAAGCTTTCTTT. Encoded protein: CSVRGGQPNTEAFF. The chain is built from TRBV29-1 and TRBJ1-1, with D possibly being TRBD1 (5 bases). Trimming pared 5 bases from V and 1 base from J, leaving 14 bases between. This CDR3 comprises 14 residues. The V gene's germline CDR1 is SQVTM and CDR2 ANQGSEA.